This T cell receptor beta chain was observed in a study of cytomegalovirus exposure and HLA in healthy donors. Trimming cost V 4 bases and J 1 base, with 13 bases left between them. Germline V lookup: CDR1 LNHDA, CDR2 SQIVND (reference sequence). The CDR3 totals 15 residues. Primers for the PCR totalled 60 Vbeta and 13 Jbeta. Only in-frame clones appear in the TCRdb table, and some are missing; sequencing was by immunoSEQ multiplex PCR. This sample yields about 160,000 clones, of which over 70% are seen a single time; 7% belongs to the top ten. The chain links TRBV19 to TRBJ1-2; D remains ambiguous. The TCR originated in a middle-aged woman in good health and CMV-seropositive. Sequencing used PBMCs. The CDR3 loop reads CASSRDVLNNYGYTF. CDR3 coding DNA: TGTGCCAGTAGTAGAGACGTACTTAATAACTATGGCTACACCTTC.